This TCR beta chain was identified during a study of shared clonotypes between healthy human individuals. A 200 ng quantity of DNA, about 30,000 T cell genomes, went into the sorted-subset replicate PCRs. Profiled with immunoSEQ multiplex PCR; TCRdb holds only in-frame clones, not every one. The sample shows 330,000 or so clones, 74% of them seen only once. Donors comprised healthy HIV-negative adults lacking recent acute infections or vaccinations. The CDR3 is 13 amino acids. The V and J ends lost 5 bases and 4 bases respectively, with 11 bases between them. The germline gives CDR1 SSHAT, CDR2 FNYEAQ (reference sequence).

This receptor was obtained from a man between 25 and 39 years old in good health. J is TRBJ2-5 and V is TRBV7-7, with no clear D. The sample was memory CD4+ T cells sorted from blood. Documented subset: CD45RA-negative fraction. This CDR3 is CASSQTPAETQYF. CDR3 coding DNA: TGTGCCAGCAGCCAGACACCTGCAGAGACCCAGTACTTC.